Described below is a single T cell receptor (beta chain) sequence and its context. Germline V gives CDR1 DFQATT, CDR2 SNEGSKA (reference sequence). This CDR3 comprises 13 residues. This sample was included in a study of blood T cells in healthy people across ages. RNA extraction gave at least 6 micrograms of total RNA per sample. Sample-barcoded 5' priming and a J-beta primer mix drove a second PCR of roughly 7 to 11 cycles. Every cDNA molecule carried a tag from a template-switch adaptor bearing 12 random nucleotides. Samples each returned at least 2.5 million CDR3-containing paired-end reads. TCRdb re-called the 5' RACE reads with MiXCR, one entry per CDR3 protein. The sample carries some 1,500,000 distinct CDR3 sequences, 42% recorded once.

The chain links TRBV20-1 to TRBJ2-4, with D perhaps matching TRBD1 or TRBD2 (5 bases each). The J call is doubtful: the DNA matches TRBJ2-5 better. The receptor was derived from a woman between 18 and 29 years old in good health. Sequences were obtained from blood. The chain's CDR3 is CSAVLFGAETQYF. The CDR3 coding sequence is TGCAGTGCGGTACTCTTCGGGGCGGAGACCCAGTACTTC.